The 7 T cell receptor beta chains in this list originate from one sample, sequenced in a study of CD4+ T cells in melanoma. Sequenced by immunoSEQ multiplex PCR; TCRdb stores in-frame clones only, minus some. The sample lists roughly 150,000 clones, roughly 91% occurring once. The receptors derive from a human donor with melanoma.

The V gene is TRBV6-1, the J gene TRBJ2-5, with 16 nucleotides matching TRBD2. Germline assignment: CDR1 MNHNS and CDR2 SASEGT. The CDR3 has 15 residues. With V trimmed by 8 bases and J by 9 bases, 9 bases remained unmatched. The CDR3 coding sequence is TGTGCCAGCGTACGACCCGGGACTAGCGGGGGGGCCCAGTACTTC. It translates to CASVRPGTSGGAQYF.

This sequence joins TRBV6-6 and TRBJ2-7; 9 bases are shared with TRBD1. This CDR3 has 15 amino acids. The germline V gene has CDR1 MNHNY and CDR2 SVGAGI (reference sequence). V trimming: 6 bases; J trimming: 5 bases; junction bases outside the gene matches: 11. As DNA, the CDR3 is TGTGCCAGCAGACCATCGGGACAGGGAAAGAACGAGCAGTACTTC. This sequence encodes CASRPSGQGKNEQYF.

V gene TRBV18 combines with J gene TRBJ2-3; D perhaps matches TRBD1 (5 bases). V was pared by 3 bases and J by 0 bases, with 10 bases between. The CDR3 has 15 amino acids. Germline CDR1 is KGHSH and CDR2 is LQKENI. The CDR3 coding sequence is TGTGCCAGCTCACCGGACAAAGTTAGCACAGATACGCAGTATTTT. Translation: CASSPDKVSTDTQYF.

V usage is TRBV19 and J usage is TRBJ1-6; D is perhaps TRBD1 (6 bases). The CDR3 runs to 15 residues. Trimming removed 2 bases from V and 9 bases from J, with 14 bases in between. In germline, CDR1 is LNHDA, CDR2 SQIVND (reference sequence). The CDR3 loop is CASSIKPRGGSPLHF. As DNA, the CDR3 is TGTGCCAGTAGTATAAAACCTAGGGGGGGTTCACCCCTCCACTTT.

The V and J genes are TRBV15 and TRBJ2-2, with D perhaps being TRBD1 or TRBD2 (5 bases each). Germline V gene lookup returns CDR1 LNHNV and CDR2 YYDKDF (reference sequence). Deletions cut 0 bases from V and 7 bases from J, with 21 bases between. The CDR3 length is 18 residues. Here the CDR3 DNA reads TGTGCCACCAGCAGAGATCTAGGGGACCCCAGGGCGGGCGGGGAGCTGTTTTTT. Translated: CATSRDLGDPRAGGELFF. Complete variable domain (other parts from reference TRBV15 and TRBJ2-2): DAMVIQNPRYQVTQFGKPVTLSCSQTLNHNVMYWYQQKSSQAPKLLFHYYDKDFNNEADTPDNFQSRRPNTSFCFLDIRSPGLGDTAMYLCATSRDLGDPRAGGELFFGEGSRLTVL.

V gene TRBV6-1 combines with J gene TRBJ2-7; a possible D gene is TRBD1 (6 bases). CDR1 and CDR2 (germline): MNHNS, SASEGT. V lost 11 bases and J 5 bases, leaving 19 bases between the germline ends. The CDR3 sequence is 13 residues long. The CDR3 is CAGAQGFPDEQYF. For the CDR3, the DNA is TGTGCCGGGGCCCAGGGGTTCCCCGACGAGCAGTACTTC.

The chain has TRBV2 and TRBJ2-7; D tentatively reads TRBD1 or TRBD2 (7 bases each). Trimming left V 7 bases short and J 3 bases short, with 19 bases between. The CDR3 spans 15 residues. Germline CDR1 reads SNHLY; CDR2 reads FYNNEI. CDR3 bases: TGTGCCAGCATTCAGGGGGGGTCCCCTAACTACGAGCAGTACTTC. Its translation: CASIQGGSPNYEQYF.